These 6 T cell receptor beta chains were all obtained from the same sample, sequenced in a study of shared clonotypes between healthy human individuals. The assay was immunoSEQ multiplex PCR, and TCRdb's table has in-frame clones only and misses some. Here the sample spans roughly 2 million clones, approximately 95% being singletons. Sequenced input: naive CD4+ T cells sorted from blood. As for subset: CD45RA+ positively selected. These receptors all come from a man aged 18 to 35 in good health.

The V gene is TRBV4-1, the J gene TRBJ2-2; TRBD2 aligns across 8 bases. Trimming removed 0 bases from V and 7 bases from J; junction bases left unmatched: 7. The CDR3 has 16 residues. Germline CDR1 and CDR2: MGHRA and YSYEKL. Here the CDR3 reads CASSQDQAGAVGELFF. In DNA form, the CDR3 reads TGCGCCAGCAGCCAAGATCAAGCGGGAGCGGTCGGGGAGCTGTTTTTT.

As regards this clone: Other DNA sequences in the same sample also yield this CDR3. This chain uses TRBV11-2 with TRBJ2-1; 12 bases match TRBD2. The CDR3 sequence is 15 residues long. The germline V gene has CDR1 SGHAT and CDR2 FQNNGV. The V gene end was trimmed by 5 bases and the J gene end by 4 bases; junction bases not matched to a gene: 3. The CDR3 reads CASSLGLAGYNEQFF. Here the CDR3 DNA reads TGTGCCAGCAGCCTCGGACTAGCGGGATACAATGAGCAGTTCTTC.

Of note for this clone: The identical CDR3 is also encoded by other nucleotide sequences in the sample. V usage is TRBV11-3 and J usage is TRBJ1-3, with D unresolved. Trimming pared 5 bases from V and 1 base from J, leaving 6 bases between. There are 13 residues in the CDR3. Germline CDR1 SGHNT, CDR2 YENEEA. CDR3 nucleotide sequence: TGTGCCAGCAGCCTCAGTTCTGGAAACACCATATATTTT. Amino acids: CASSLSSGNTIYF.

The V gene is TRBV28, the J gene TRBJ2-7; 9 bases line up with TRBD1. V shed 5 bases and J 3 bases; nucleotides not matched to a gene: 8. Germline V gene sequence: CDR1 MDHEN, CDR2 SYDVKM. CDR3 length: 15 residues. CDR3 nucleotides: TGTGCCAGCAGTAAACCGGGACAGGGTCACTACGAGCAGTACTTC. Translated, it gives CASSKPGQGHYEQYF.

The J gene is TRBJ1-5, the V gene TRBV4-3, with a possible D match to TRBD1 (6 bases). The CDR3 consists of 16 residues. Germline-derived CDR1 and CDR2 are LGHNA and YSLEER. V lost 0 bases, J lost 4 bases, and 13 bases lay in between. CDR3 amino acids: CASSQDAGGLNQPQHF. CDR3 DNA sequence: TGCGCCAGCAGCCAAGACGCGGGGGGCCTGAATCAGCCCCAGCATTTT.

This clone was counted between two and nine times. This chain joins TRBV28 and TRBJ1-2; D is possibly TRBD1 (6 bases). The CDR3 totals 14 residues. Trimming cost V 9 bases and J 1 base, with 15 bases left between them. Germline lookup yields CDR1 MDHEN and CDR2 SYDVKM. CDR3 coding DNA: TGTGCCAGTCACACACAGGGAAGTAACTATGGCTACACCTTC. It is translated as CASHTQGSNYGYTF.